This T cell receptor (beta chain) was captured by sequencing in a study of T cells in Graves' hyperthyroidism and ophthalmopathy. In the study overall: The blood sample was taken at first diagnosis, before treatment began.

Trimming at V came to 3 bases and at J to 4 bases, leaving 11 bases not matched to a gene. CDR3 length: 17 amino acids. Germline values: CDR1 LNHNV, CDR2 YYDKDF (reference sequence). General observations from the study: Most thyroid-expanded clonotypes above 0.001 were also found in blood.

Note on this clonotype: Its matching antigen is unknown.

There were TCR beta CDR3 regions amplified from RNA transcripts. HTBI primers drove first-round RT-PCR of the TCR CDR3. TCRdb itself ran the multiplex PCR reads through MiXCR, one entry per CDR3 protein. Among 700,000 or so distinct CDR3 sequences, over 15% were seen once, and the ten largest hold 8.4%. The receptor's source is a man in his late teens or twenties with Graves' hyperthyroidism. V and J are TRBV15 and TRBJ2-1; 8 bases are a match to TRBD2. Sequenced input: blood. The CDR3 DNA reads as TGTGCCACCAGCAGGTATAACAGCGGGAGACGATACAATGAGCAGTTCTTC. This encodes CATSRYNSGRRYNEQFF.